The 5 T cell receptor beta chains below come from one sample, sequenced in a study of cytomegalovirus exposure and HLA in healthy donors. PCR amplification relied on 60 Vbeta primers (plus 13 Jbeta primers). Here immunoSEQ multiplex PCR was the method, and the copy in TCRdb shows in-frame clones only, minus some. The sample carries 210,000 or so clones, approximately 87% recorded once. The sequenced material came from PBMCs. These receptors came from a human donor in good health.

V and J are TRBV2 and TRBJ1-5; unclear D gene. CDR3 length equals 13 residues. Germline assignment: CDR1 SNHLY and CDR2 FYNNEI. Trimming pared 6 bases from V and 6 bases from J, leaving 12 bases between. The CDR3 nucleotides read TGTGCCAGCAGAGACCTGACAAGTCAGCCCCAGCATTTT. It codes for CASRDLTSQPQHF.

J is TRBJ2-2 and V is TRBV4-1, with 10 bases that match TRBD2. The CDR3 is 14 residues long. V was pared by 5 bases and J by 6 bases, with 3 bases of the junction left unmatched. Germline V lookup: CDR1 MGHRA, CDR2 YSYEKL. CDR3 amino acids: CASSGTSAPGELFF. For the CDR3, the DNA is TGCGCCAGCAGCGGGACTAGCGCTCCCGGGGAGCTGTTTTTT.

This CDR3 reads CASSPPYRTGELFF. The CDR3 DNA sequence: TGTGCCAGCTCACCACCTTACAGGACCGGGGAGCTGTTTTTT. This chain joins TRBV18 and TRBJ2-2; tentative D call: TRBD1 (5 bases). The germline gives CDR1 KGHSH, CDR2 LQKENI. The CDR3 is made up of 14 amino acids. The ends were cut back, 0 bases at V and 5 bases at J, with 7 bases in the middle.

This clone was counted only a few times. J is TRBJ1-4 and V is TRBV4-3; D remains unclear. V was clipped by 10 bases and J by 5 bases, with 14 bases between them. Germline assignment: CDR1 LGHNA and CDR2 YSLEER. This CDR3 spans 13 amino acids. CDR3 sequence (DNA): TGCGCCACCAGACTCCCCGGGAATGAAAAACTGTTTTTT. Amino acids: CATRLPGNEKLFF.

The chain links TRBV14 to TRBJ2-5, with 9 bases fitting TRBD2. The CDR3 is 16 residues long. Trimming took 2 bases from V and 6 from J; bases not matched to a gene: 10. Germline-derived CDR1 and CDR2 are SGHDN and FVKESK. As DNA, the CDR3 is TGTGCCAGCAGCCAACTGGGGCGGGAGGGCCGCCAGACCCAGTACTTC. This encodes CASSQLGREGRQTQYF.